One sample yielded the 10 T cell receptor beta chains listed below, sequenced in a study of radiotherapy plus CTLA-4 blockade in lung cancer (dated by TCRdb to the late 2010s). Receptor amplification or capture employed the immunoSEQ multiplex PCR assay. Held by TCRdb, this immuneACCESS table contains in-frame sequences only and omits some clones. Under half of the omission traces to an unresolved V gene where checked; the cause of the rest is unknown. The sample table records almost 55,000 clones; under 85% of these occur just once. Clones ranked in the top ten supply 2.5% to 4% of the sample. The source material was peripheral blood, sampled from a patient treated with radiotherapy plus ipilimumab. These receptor sequences come from a human donor with non-small cell lung cancer who had a partial response to radiotherapy plus ipilimumab.

This clone was found once. The chain carries TRBV28 and TRBJ1-4, with TRBD1 as a possible D gene (5 bases). The germline gives CDR1 MDHEN, CDR2 SYDVKM. The CDR3 contains 16 residues. V lost 3 bases to trimming and J lost 8 bases, with 19 bases between them. The CDR3 coding sequence is TGTGCCAGCAGTTTCCAGGCCTACGAAGACAGCGAAAAACTGTTTTTT. Protein: CASSFQAYEDSEKLFF.

CDR3 coding DNA: TGTGCCAGCAGGGGGGACAGCTACGAGCAGTACTTC. Its protein product is CASRGDSYEQYF. This chain uses TRBV6-5 with TRBJ2-7; 7 bases agree with TRBD1. Looked up from germline, CDR1 is MNHEY and CDR2 is SVGAGI. This CDR3 contains 12 residues. Trimming at V came to 6 bases and at J to 3 bases, leaving 2 bases not matched to a gene.

V usage is TRBV7-9 and J usage is TRBJ2-1, with TRBD2 identical over 14 bases. This CDR3 comprises 16 residues. The ends lost 5 bases at V and 8 bases at J; junction bases unmatched: 8. The V gene's germline CDR1 is SEHNR and CDR2 FQNEAQ (reference sequence). CDR3 nucleotide sequence: TGTGCCAGCAGCATCAGACTAGCGGGGGGGCCAGATGAGCAGTTCTTC. It translates to CASSIRLAGGPDEQFF. Full variable domain (missing parts from reference TRBV7-9 and TRBJ2-1): DTGVSQNPRHKITKRGQNVTFRCDPISEHNRLYWYRQTLGQGPEFLTYFQNEAQLEKSRLLSDRFSAERPKGSFSTLEIQRTEQGDSAMYLCASSIRLAGGPDEQFFGPGTRLTVL.

This chain connects TRBV5-1 to TRBJ2-2, with 10 bases that match TRBD1. The CDR3 runs 16 residues. J lost 5 bases, V lost 1 base, and 5 bases had no gene match. The germline CDR1 and CDR2 sequences are SGHRS and YFSETQ. The CDR3 DNA reads as TGCGCCAGCAGCTTGCTGAGACAGGGGGCAACCGGGGAGCTGTTTTTT. Its translation is CASSLLRQGATGELFF. Looking up the rest from reference TRBV5-1 and TRBJ2-2 gives the full variable domain: KAGVTQTPRYLIKTRGQQVTLSCSPISGHRSVSWYQQTPGQGLQFLFEYFSETQRNKGNFPGRFSGRQFSNSRSEMNVSTLELGDSALYLCASSLLRQGATGELFFGEGSRLTVL.

This clone occurred a few times. Written as DNA, the CDR3 is TGTGCCAGCAGCCCCGGGACTAGCGGGGTATCCTACGAGCAGTACTTC. Amino acid sequence: CASSPGTSGVSYEQYF. The chain employs TRBV6-6 and TRBJ2-7, with 13 bases fitting TRBD2. The CDR3 length is 16 residues. With V trimmed by 6 bases and J by 1 base, 6 bases remained unmatched. CDR1 is MNHNY and CDR2 is SVGAGI in the germline V gene (reference sequence).

The chain has TRBV6-5 and TRBJ1-4; 7 bases align to TRBD1. With 5 bases clipped from V and 8 bases from J, the junction kept 8 bases outside the gene matches. There are 14 residues in the CDR3. Germline CDR1 reads MNHEY; CDR2 reads SVGAGI. CDR3 DNA sequence: TGTGCCAGCAGTCAGACAGGGAGAAACGAAAAACTGTTTTTT. Translated, it gives CASSQTGRNEKLFF.

V usage is TRBV28 and J usage is TRBJ2-5; maybe TRBD1 (5 bases). The CDR3 length is 14 residues. V was clipped by 0 bases and J by 4 bases, with 9 bases between them. CDR1 MDHEN and CDR2 SYDVKM come from the germline V gene. Written as DNA, the CDR3 is TGTGCCAGCAGTTTATGGACAGCCCTAGAGACCCAGTACTTC. It codes for CASSLWTALETQYF.

This clone was observed once. The rearrangement joins TRBV19 to TRBJ2-5, with 9 bases lining up with TRBD1. The CDR3 is made up of 14 amino acids. V gave up 6 bases and J gave up 4 bases; unmatched junction bases: 6. Germline CDR1 reads LNHDA; CDR2 reads SQIVND (reference sequence). CDR3 sequence reads: CASRSGTGIETQYF. The CDR3 region has the DNA TGTGCCAGTAGATCTGGGACAGGGATAGAGACCCAGTACTTC. The full variable domain, its missing parts supplied by reference TRBV19 and TRBJ2-5, is DGGITQSPKYLFRKEGQNVTLSCEQNLNHDAMYWYRQDPGQGLRLIYYSQIVNDFQKGDIAEGYSVSREKKESFPLTVTSAQKNPTAFYLCASRSGTGIETQYFGPGTRLLVL.

The chain carries TRBV28 and TRBJ2-5; D possibly corresponds to TRBD1 (5 bases). Trimming left V 4 bases short and J 4 bases short, with 16 bases between. The CDR3 extends over 15 amino acids. Germline V gene data show CDR1 as MDHEN and CDR2 as SYDVKM. CDR3 in DNA: TGTGCCAGCAGTTCGGCAGGGATGAGGACAGAGACCCAGTACTTC. It encodes CASSSAGMRTETQYF.

The rearrangement uses TRBV5-1 and TRBJ1-1; no reliable D call. CDR3 length: 13 amino acids. The V and J ends lost 0 bases and 0 bases respectively, with 3 bases between them. The germline V gene encodes CDR1 SGHRS and CDR2 YFSETQ. For the CDR3, the DNA is TGCGCCAGCAGCTTGGACATGAACACTGAAGCTTTCTTT. This gives the protein CASSLDMNTEAFF.